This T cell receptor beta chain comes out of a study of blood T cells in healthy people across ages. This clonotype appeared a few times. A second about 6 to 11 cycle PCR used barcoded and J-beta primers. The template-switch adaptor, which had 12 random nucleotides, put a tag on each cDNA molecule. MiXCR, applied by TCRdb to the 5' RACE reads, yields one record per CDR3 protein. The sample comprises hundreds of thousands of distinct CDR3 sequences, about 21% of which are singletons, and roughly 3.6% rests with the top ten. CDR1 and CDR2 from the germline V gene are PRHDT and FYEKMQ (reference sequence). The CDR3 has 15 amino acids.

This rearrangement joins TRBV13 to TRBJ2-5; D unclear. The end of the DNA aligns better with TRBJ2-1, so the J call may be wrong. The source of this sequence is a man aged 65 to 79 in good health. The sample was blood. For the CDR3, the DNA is TGTGCCAGCAGCTTAGGGCTAGGCCCCTACAATGAGCAGTTCTTC. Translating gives CASSLGLGPYNEQFF.